A single sample gave rise to the 22 T cell receptor beta chains below, sequenced in a study of graft-versus-host responses after intestinal transplantation. Antigens of these TCRs are unknown. Profiled with immunoSEQ multiplex PCR; TCRdb holds only in-frame clones, not every one. The sample records under 150,000 clones, approximately 95% being singletons. This sample comprised unstimulated CD8+ T cells sorted from spleen or lymph node cells, obtained before intestinal transplant. Receptors were obtained from a human donor who received an intestinal transplant.

The rearrangement links TRBV5-6 to TRBJ1-2; tentative D call: TRBD1 (5 bases). Germline lookup yields CDR1 SGHDT and CDR2 YYEEEE. The CDR3 is 13 residues long. The V end was cut by 1 base, the J end by 3 bases, with 7 bases between. The CDR3 region is CASSLSRDYGYTF. DNA of the CDR3: TGTGCCAGCAGCTTGAGCAGGGACTATGGCTACACCTTC.

V is TRBV23-1 and J is TRBJ1-2; no reliable D call. TRBV23-1 is an ORF, with its function uncertain. V was cut by 2 bases and J by 4 bases, with 23 bases left in between. The CDR3 is made up of 18 amino acids. DNA for the CDR3: TGCGCCAGCAGTCAAGGGTCGCAGACAAGCCGAGAATCCTATGGCTACACCTTC. It translates to CASSQGSQTSRESYGYTF.

The rearrangement links TRBV7-2 to TRBJ1-1, with 7 positions matching TRBD1. Germline loops: CDR1 SGHTA, CDR2 FQGNSA. V was clipped by 5 bases and J by 1 base; unmatched bases: 7. The CDR3 length is 15 residues. This CDR3 reads CASSVSGGGNTEAFF. The CDR3 DNA reads as TGTGCCAGCAGCGTGTCAGGGGGGGGGAACACTGAAGCTTTCTTT.

This sequence joins TRBV7-9 and TRBJ2-3, with TRBD2 matching over 11 bases. Germline V CDR1 and CDR2: SEHNR, FQNEAQ (reference sequence). This CDR3 is 16 amino acids long. The V and J ends lost 3 bases and 2 bases, in that order; junction bases with no gene match: 4. CDR3 residues: CASSFETSGITDTQYF. The CDR3 DNA reads as TGTGCCAGCAGCTTCGAGACTAGCGGGATCACAGATACGCAGTATTTT.

The chain uses TRBV11-2 and TRBJ2-6; tentative D call: TRBD2 (5 bases). Trimming removed 3 bases at V and 0 bases at J, with 12 bases between. Germline V lookup: CDR1 SGHAT, CDR2 FQNNGV. This CDR3 contains 17 residues. This chain's CDR3 is CASSFWASRSGANVLTF. The CDR3 DNA is TGTGCCAGCAGCTTTTGGGCTAGCCGCTCTGGGGCCAACGTCCTGACTTTC.

This clone was observed a handful of times. V and J are TRBV19 and TRBJ1-5, with D maybe TRBD1 (5 bases). V shed 3 bases and J shed 4 bases, with 10 bases lying between them. Germline V gene sequence: CDR1 LNHDA, CDR2 SQIVND (reference sequence). The CDR3 extends over 14 amino acids. CDR3 residues: CASSMRGLNQPQHF. The DNA for the CDR3 is TGTGCCAGTAGTATGAGGGGCCTAAATCAGCCCCAGCATTTT.

The chain combines TRBV9 with TRBJ1-1; no clear D gene. V lost 3 bases and J 1 base, leaving 13 bases between the germline ends. The CDR3 has 15 amino acids. The germline V gene encodes CDR1 SGDLS and CDR2 YYNGEE. The CDR3 region has the DNA TGTGCCAGCAGCGAGAGGAGTACGGAGAACACTGAAGCTTTCTTT. Protein sequence: CASSERSTENTEAFF.

The J gene is TRBJ1-1, the V gene TRBV19; D is uncertain. Germline V lookup: CDR1 LNHDA, CDR2 SQIVND (reference sequence). CDR3 length equals 15 residues. V lost 4 bases and J lost 0, with 12 bases in between. In nucleotides, the CDR3 is TGTGCCAGTAGTAAAGGAGCGGGGATGAACACTGAAGCTTTCTTT. Translating gives CASSKGAGMNTEAFF.

The J gene is TRBJ2-1, the V gene TRBV9; D might be TRBD1 or TRBD2, each matching 6 bases. The CDR3 is made up of 15 amino acids. From germline, CDR1 is SGDLS and CDR2 YYNGEE. V was pared by 4 bases and J by 6 bases, with 17 bases between. This CDR3 reads CASSPGWGAGNEQFF. CDR3 in DNA: TGTGCCAGCAGCCCCGGGTGGGGGGCTGGCAATGAGCAGTTCTTC.

This chain joins TRBV9 and TRBJ2-5; D tentatively reads TRBD1 or TRBD2 (6 bases each). Germline values: CDR1 SGDLS, CDR2 YYNGEE. There are 17 residues in the CDR3. Trimming cost V 4 bases and J 2 bases, with 21 bases left between them. CDR3: CASSSSGASAIQETQYF. Written as DNA, the CDR3 is TGTGCCAGCAGCTCCTCAGGGGCTAGCGCAATACAAGAGACCCAGTACTTC.

The chain couples TRBV19 to TRBJ1-1; D is uncertain. The CDR3 loop spans 12 amino acids. Germline V gives CDR1 LNHDA, CDR2 SQIVND (reference sequence). V dropped 6 bases and J dropped 7 bases, with 12 bases sitting between them. In DNA form, the CDR3 reads TGTGCCAGTAGCACCGACATCGATGAAGCTTTCTTT. Translation: CASSTDIDEAFF.

The chain carries TRBV10-2 and TRBJ2-2, with D perhaps matching TRBD1 (6 bases). CDR1 and CDR2 from the germline V gene are WSHSY and SAAADI. This CDR3 comprises 14 residues. V shed 3 bases and J shed 7 bases, with 12 bases lying between them. DNA of the CDR3: TGCGCCAGCAGTGACGTACAGGGTGGCGGGGAGCTGTTTTTT. As protein: CASSDVQGGGELFF.

The rearrangement uses TRBV28 and TRBJ2-5; tentatively, D is TRBD1 (6 bases). Gene TRBJ2-7 matches the end of the DNA better, so the J call may be wrong. The length of the CDR3 is 16 residues. Germline CDR1 is MDHEN and CDR2 is SYDVKM. This CDR3 reads CASSLSRDINTYEQYF. In nucleotides, the CDR3 is TGTGCCAGCAGTTTAAGTCGGGACATTAATACCTACGAGCAGTACTTC.

V is TRBV4-1 and J is TRBJ2-1; TRBD1 aligns across 10 bases. The V gene's germline CDR1 is MGHRA and CDR2 YSYEKL. This CDR3 has 15 residues. After removal of 1 base from V and 6 bases from J, the junction contained 3 bases not matched to a gene. The CDR3 DNA reads as TGCGCCAGCAGCCAAGGGACAGGGGGTAGCAATGAGCAGTTCTTC. This encodes CASSQGTGGSNEQFF.

The chain is built from TRBV7-6 and TRBJ2-1; 14 bases line up with TRBD2. The V segment lost 5 bases and the J segment 9 bases; nucleotides outside the gene matches: 9. Looked up from germline, CDR1 is SGHVS and CDR2 is FNYEAQ. There are 16 residues in the CDR3. Written as DNA, the CDR3 is TGTGCCAGCAGCCTCGAGACTAGCGGGAGGGGGCGTGAGCAGTTCTTC. It specifies CASSLETSGRGREQFF.

The chain is built from TRBV5-6 and TRBJ1-1; D gene ambiguous. The V end was cut by 0 bases, the J end by 7 bases, with 7 bases between. The CDR3 extends over 12 amino acids. Germline V gene sequence: CDR1 SGHDT, CDR2 YYEEEE. CDR3 in DNA: TGTGCCAGCAGCTTGGGGCAGTTTGAAGCTTTCTTT. Its translation is CASSLGQFEAFF. The whole variable domain, remainder taken from reference TRBV5-6 and TRBJ1-1, is DAGVTQSPTHLIKTRGQQVTLRCSPKSGHDTVSWYQQALGQGPQFIFQYYEEEERQRGNFPDRFSGHQFPNYSSELNVNALLLGDSALYLCASSLGQFEAFFGQGTRLTVV.

This chain joins TRBV28 and TRBJ2-7; 8 bases map to TRBD2. CDR1 is MDHEN, CDR2 SYDVKM, per germline. The V and J ends lost 5 bases and 1 base, in that order; junction bases with no gene match: 7. The CDR3 is 15 amino acids. CDR3 region: CASSKLVAGSYEQYF. The CDR3 DNA reads TGTGCCAGCAGTAAATTGGTAGCGGGGTCCTACGAGCAGTACTTC.

V gene TRBV2 combines with J gene TRBJ2-7, with 8 bases matching TRBD1. Germline V CDR1 and CDR2: SNHLY, FYNNEI. This CDR3 spans 16 amino acids. V gave up 0 bases and J gave up 5 bases; unmatched junction bases: 9. CDR3 amino acids: CASSEALRDRGHEQYF. In DNA, the CDR3 is TGTGCCAGCAGTGAAGCGCTTCGAGACAGGGGACACGAGCAGTACTTC.

The chain uses TRBV27 and TRBJ2-7; D unresolved. Germline CDR1 MNHEY, CDR2 SMNVEV (reference sequence). This CDR3 region has 12 residues. The germline V and J ends were trimmed by 5 bases and 0 bases, with 5 bases remaining between them. The CDR3 region has the DNA TGTGCCAGCAGTCCCCTCTCCTACGAGCAGTACTTC. Protein: CASSPLSYEQYF.

The chain is built from TRBV7-6 and TRBJ1-4, with 7 bases identical to TRBD1. This CDR3 is 14 amino acids long. CDR1 is SGHVS and CDR2 is FNYEAQ in the germline V gene. The trim removed 0 bases at V and 12 bases at J, leaving 7 bases unmatched. The CDR3 here is CASSLATGLEELFF. For the CDR3, the DNA is TGTGCCAGCAGCTTAGCGACAGGGCTCGAGGAACTGTTTTTT.

The rearrangement joins TRBV19 to TRBJ2-1, with 7 bases lining up with TRBD2. The CDR3 is made up of 16 amino acids. Trimming cost V 3 bases and J 3 bases; bases outside gene matches: 8. Germline V gives CDR1 LNHDA, CDR2 SQIVND (reference sequence). The CDR3 DNA follows: TGTGCCAGTAGTATGCCTAGCGGTGCCCACTACAATGAGCAGTTCTTC. As protein: CASSMPSGAHYNEQFF.

This rearrangement joins TRBV9 to TRBJ2-1; D gene ambiguous. This CDR3 has 12 residues. CDR1 and CDR2 (germline): SGDLS, YYNGEE. The V gene lost 2 bases and the J gene lost 7 bases, with 7 bases spanning the gap. The CDR3 sequence: CASSVTQNEQFF. In DNA, the CDR3 is TGTGCCAGCAGCGTCACACAGAATGAGCAGTTCTTC.